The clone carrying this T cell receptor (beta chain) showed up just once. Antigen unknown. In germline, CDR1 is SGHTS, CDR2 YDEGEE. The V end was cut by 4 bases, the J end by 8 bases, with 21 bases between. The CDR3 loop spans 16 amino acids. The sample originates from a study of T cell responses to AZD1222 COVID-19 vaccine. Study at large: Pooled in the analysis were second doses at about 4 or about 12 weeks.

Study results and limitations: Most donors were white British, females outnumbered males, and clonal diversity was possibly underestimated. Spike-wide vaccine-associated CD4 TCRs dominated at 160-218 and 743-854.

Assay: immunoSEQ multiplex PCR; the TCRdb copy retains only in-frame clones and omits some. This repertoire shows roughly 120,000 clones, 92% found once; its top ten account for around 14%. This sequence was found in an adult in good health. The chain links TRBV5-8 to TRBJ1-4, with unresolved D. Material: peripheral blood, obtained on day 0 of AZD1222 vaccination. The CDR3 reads CASSPSVPGVREKLFF. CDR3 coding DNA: TGTGCCAGCAGCCCCTCGGTACCCGGGGTTCGAGAAAAACTGTTTTTT.